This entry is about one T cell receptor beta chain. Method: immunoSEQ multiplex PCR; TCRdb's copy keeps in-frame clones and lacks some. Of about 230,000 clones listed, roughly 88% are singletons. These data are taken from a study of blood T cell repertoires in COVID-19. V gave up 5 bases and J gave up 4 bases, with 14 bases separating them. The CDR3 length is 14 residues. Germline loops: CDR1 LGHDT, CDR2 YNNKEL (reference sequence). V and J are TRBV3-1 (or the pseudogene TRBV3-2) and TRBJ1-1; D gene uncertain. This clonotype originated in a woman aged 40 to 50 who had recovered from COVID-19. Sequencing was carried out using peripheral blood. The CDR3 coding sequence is TGTGCCAGCAGCATCGGTCGGGGTCCCACTGAAGCTTTCTTT. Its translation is CASSIGRGPTEAFF.